Below are 6 T cell receptor beta chains sequenced from a single sample in a study of early T cells in non-severe SARS-CoV-2 infection. TCRdb called the 5' RACE reads again in MiXCR, with one record for every CDR3 protein. The profile covers about 33,000 distinct CDR3 sequences, with more than 5% appearing a single time and 11% to 15% taken by the ten largest. The sequencing input was whole blood. The receptors derive from an adult who was a healthcare worker with PCR-confirmed SARS-CoV-2 infection or an uninfected control (not recorded which).

This rearrangement joins TRBV5-1 to TRBJ2-7; D ambiguous. With 8 bases removed from V and 8 bases from J, the gap between germline ends came to 20 bases. Germline V CDR1 and CDR2: SGHRS, YFSETQ. This CDR3 has 13 amino acids. The CDR3 nucleotides read TGCGCCAGTCACATCGACGGATCCCCAAAGCAGTACTTC. As protein: CASHIDGSPKQYF.

Many counts were recorded for this clonotype. This sequence joins TRBV6-1 and TRBJ2-7; a weak D match, TRBD1 (5 bases). The ends were cut back, 3 bases at V and 1 base at J, with 10 bases in the middle. CDR1 and CDR2 from the germline V gene are MNHNS and SASEGT. CDR3 length: 14 amino acids. CDR3 sequence reads: CASSDTTGSYEQYF. The CDR3 DNA follows: TGTGCCAGCAGTGACACCACAGGTTCCTACGAGCAGTACTTC.

The table lists this clonotype with many counts. This sequence joins TRBV28 and TRBJ1-2; 9 bases match TRBD1. CDR3 size: 15 residues. The germline V gene has CDR1 MDHEN and CDR2 SYDVKM. V was clipped by 5 bases and J by 4 bases; unmatched bases: 8. As DNA, the CDR3 is TGTGCCAGCAGTACCCCGGTGACAGGGGGCTATGGCTACACCTTC. It translates to CASSTPVTGGYGYTF.

This clonotype came up a few times. The rearrangement links TRBV5-6 to TRBJ1-6; tentative D call: TRBD1 (6 bases). The CDR3 is 17 residues long. V dropped 2 bases and J dropped 0 bases, with 12 bases sitting between them. Germline V gives CDR1 SGHDT, CDR2 YYEEEE. The CDR3 protein is CASSFRTVSSYNSPLHF. CDR3 bases: TGTGCCAGCAGCTTTCGGACAGTGAGCTCCTATAATTCACCCCTCCACTTT.

This clonotype was detected many times. The rearrangement uses TRBV7-6 and TRBJ2-2; a weak D match, TRBD1 (6 bases). The germline V gene encodes CDR1 SGHVS and CDR2 FNYEAQ. The CDR3 sequence is 15 residues long. V was shortened by 3 bases and J by 5 bases, with 13 bases between the two germline ends. In DNA, the CDR3 is TGTGCCAGCAGCTTTTACAGGGCGCGGACCGGGGAGCTGTTTTTT. Translation gives CASSFYRARTGELFF.

This clonotype came up many times. The CDR3 reads CASSRDGTGSYEQYF. DNA for the CDR3: TGTGCCAGCAGCCGAGATGGGACAGGGAGCTACGAGCAGTACTTC. The rearrangement uses TRBV6-4 and TRBJ2-7, with 9 bases lining up with TRBD1. V lost 6 bases and J lost 3; bases outside the gene matches: 9. This CDR3 is built from 15 residues. Per germline, CDR1 MRHNA and CDR2 SNTAGT.